This T cell receptor (beta chain) was sequenced for a study of CD8+CD57+ T cells in acquired aplastic anemia. Study overall: Recorded DNA amounts for sorted CD4+ and CD8+ cells had an average of approximately 2.9 ug. The average read count for CD4+ cells in healthy donors was 9 million to 14 million.

Whole-study findings and limits: The CD8+ Simpson's diversity of patients and controls was not significantly different. Almost 30 sequences, all CD8+ CDR3, were shared between patients and controls.

In regard to this clonotype: The antigen is not known.

CDR3 and TCR beta VDJ profiling relied on a genomic DNA template. TCRdb called the reads again in MiXCR, with one record for every CDR3 protein. The table lists 150,000 to 200,000 distinct CDR3 sequences, about 60% of them singletons. Trimming left V 7 bases short and J 2 bases short, with 12 bases between. The CDR3 totals 13 residues. Germline values: CDR1 SNHLY, CDR2 FYNNEI. The origin of this receptor is a human donor in good health. The sequenced material came from sorted CD4+, CD8+, or CD8+CD57+ T cells (not recorded which) from PBMCs. This chain connects TRBV2 to TRBJ2-7; D is ambiguous. CDR3 sequence (DNA): TGTGCCAGCAATCAGCAGGTTGCCTACGAGCAGTACTTC. This sequence encodes CASNQQVAYEQYF.